This TCR beta chain was observed in a study of blood T cell repertoires in COVID-19 (dated by TCRdb to 2020 to 2022). For the study in its entirety: Samples covering the acute and convalescent phases of COVID-19 were provided by collaborators in the United States, Italy and Spain. Subjects who had been exposed to COVID-19, were actively infected with it, or had recovered from it provided the deeply sampled blood TCRbeta repertoires that made up the dataset. The repertoires were released in a freely available public database intended as a resource for research on the immune response to SARS-CoV-2. Samples came from the ongoing ImmuneRACE study (first 160 participants) plus 1,254 subjects from 6 global collaborators. Nearly every sample came with metadata listing a de-identified subject ID, COVID-19 status, age in years and sex. HLA class I and class II types, where available, came from metadata supplied by the sample provider rather than from assay-based typing. The prospective study material was composed of cDNA or gDNA derived from T cells, B-cell-depleted T cells, or PBMCs.

The sample holds one count of this clone. Its binding antigen is unknown. No quality values exist for individual bases; no much larger clone is one base distant. One collaborating source in Seattle enrolled patients during active infection and followed them longitudinally through the course of disease. Collaborating institutions collected whole blood in K2EDTA tubes following their own protocols. For TCRbeta analysis, collaborators shipped samples in one of three forms: frozen whole blood, isolated PBMCs, or DNA extracted from either of those sample types. The CDR3 spans 13 residues, from the cysteine through the phenylalanine. Just the 39-base CDR3 DNA is kept, in frame starting at base 1. Based on the germline V gene, the CDR1 and CDR2 sequences are SGHTA and FQGTGA. Cut back by 5 bases and 5 bases, the V and J ends lie 12 bases apart. Overall results and qualifications from the work: The quantity of clinical and demographic metadata differed by source and by participant and was supplied without curation.

TCRbeta CDR3 regions were amplified from genomic DNA using the immunoSEQ Assay, a bias-controlled multiplex PCR. As for how the authors treated the data: Nucleated cell counts per sample were estimated from amplification of reference gene primers within the assay. To quantify the absolute abundance of each unique TCRbeta CDR3 rearrangement, sequence reads were collapsed and filtered. For each sample, productive Simpson clonality was calculated as the square root of Simpson's diversity index across productive rearrangements. Here the immuneACCESS table is served through TCRdb, limited to in-frame sequences with V and J called. Missing clones are a known gap in these copies; in checked studies unresolved V genes cover under half, and the rest lacks a known reason. V and J calls plus clone size are reproduced from that table; the DNA served to infer D and trimming. The sample table contains 85,000 to 120,000 clones; only one count was recorded for 76% of them. The leading ten clones occupy 6.2% of the sample.

Source material: peripheral blood. This TCR was recovered from a man older than 75 with COVID-19, enrolled during active disease. Here the chain combines TRBV7-3 and TRBJ2-5, and TRBD2 may be the D gene, going by 5 matching bases. The CDR3 sequence is CASSLGAWETQYF. The nucleotide sequence is TGTGCCAGCAGCCTGGGAGCGTGGGAGACCCAGTACTTC.